One sample yielded the 27 T cell receptor beta chains listed below, sequenced in a study of T cell repertoires in cytomegalovirus infection. Using its own MiXCR run on the reads, TCRdb lists one record per CDR3 protein. The sample holds about 130,000 distinct CDR3 sequences, approximately 30% seen once. Their cognate antigens are unknown. The sample in question was CD8+ T cells from cultured PBMCs, obtained from culture after CMV antigen stimulation. These receptors were taken from a human donor in good health (CMV status not recorded). Some clones in this sample may be carry-over from other donors' samples.

This chain's CDR3 is CASSSGASGGANEQFF. In DNA form, the CDR3 reads TGTGCCAGCAGCTCCGGTGCTAGCGGGGGGGCCAATGAGCAGTTCTTC. The chain is built from TRBV11-3 and TRBJ2-1; 12 bases agree with TRBD2. J gave up 6 bases and V 4 bases, and 7 bases lay outside the gene matches. This CDR3 region has 16 residues. CDR1 and CDR2 from the germline V gene are SGHNT and YENEEA.

This clonotype is a singleton in its sample. The rearrangement links TRBV19 to TRBJ2-6; D gene ambiguous. The CDR3 consists of 15 residues. Trimming pared 6 bases from V and 3 bases from J, leaving 12 bases between. Germline V gene lookup returns CDR1 LNHDA and CDR2 SQIVND (reference sequence). Written as DNA, the CDR3 is TGTGCCAGTAGATCCGAGGAGTATGGGGCCAACGTCCTGACTTTC. Its protein is CASRSEEYGANVLTF.

This clonotype was observed a handful of times. The rearrangement links TRBV6-5 to TRBJ2-5; no clear D. CDR1 MNHEY and CDR2 SVGAGI come from the germline V gene. CDR3 length: 14 amino acids. Trimming removed 2 bases at V and 4 bases at J, with 11 bases between. CDR3 in DNA: TGTGCCAGCAGTTACGGGCCAGGCCCAGAGACCCAGTACTTC. Residues: CASSYGPGPETQYF.

This clonotype was detected only a few times. The V gene is TRBV12-3 or TRBV12-4, the J gene TRBJ2-6; D perhaps matches TRBD2 (5 bases). Trimming took 6 bases from V and 0 from J, leaving 18 bases between them. This CDR3 region has 18 residues. The CDR3: CASSKLIGERSGANVLTF. For the CDR3, the DNA is TGTGCCAGCAGCAAACTAATCGGGGAACGCTCTGGGGCCAACGTCCTGACTTTC.

This chain uses TRBV4-2 with TRBJ2-7, with 10 bases matching TRBD2. The germline gives CDR1 LGHNA, CDR2 YNFKEQ. The CDR3 length is 16 residues. V trimming: 1 base; J trimming: 6 bases; junction bases outside the gene matches: 9. This CDR3 reads CASSQAAGLAVGEQYF. The CDR3 bases are TGTGCCAGCAGCCAAGCCGCTGGACTAGCGGTGGGCGAGCAGTACTTC.

The rearrangement joins TRBV28 to TRBJ1-5; 7 bases are a match to TRBD1. CDR1 is MDHEN, CDR2 SYDVKM, per germline. The length of the CDR3 is 15 residues. V lost 5 bases, J lost 2 bases, and 6 bases stayed unmatched. The CDR3 bases are TGTGCCAGCAGTGCGGTAACAGGGGGCAATCAGCCCCAGCATTTT. Protein: CASSAVTGGNQPQHF.

This clonotype was detected ten times or more. The chain carries TRBV7-8 and TRBJ2-1, with TRBD2 identical over 9 bases. Germline-derived CDR1 and CDR2 are SGHVS and FQNEAQ. Losses at the gene ends were 5 bases for V and 7 bases for J; bases not matched to a gene: 12. The CDR3 is 16 amino acids. The CDR3 sequence: CASSPGGGGAGNEQFF. DNA of the CDR3: TGTGCCAGCAGCCCAGGTGGCGGGGGGGCCGGGAATGAGCAGTTCTTC. The full variable domain, its missing parts supplied by reference TRBV7-8 and TRBJ2-1, is GAGVSQSPRYKVAKRGQDVALRCDPISGHVSLFWYQQALGQGPEFLTYFQNEAQLDKSGLPSDRFFAERPEGSVSTLKIQRTQQEDSAVYLCASSPGGGGAGNEQFFGPGTRLTVL.

This rearrangement joins TRBV4-1 to TRBJ2-7; no reliable D call. The V end was cut by 8 bases, the J end by 7 bases, with 18 bases between. This CDR3 region has 13 residues. Germline-derived CDR1 and CDR2 are MGHRA and YSYEKL. As DNA, the CDR3 is TGCGCCAGCTCCCCCCCCAGCTCTGAGGAGCAGTACTTC. It is translated as CASSPPSSEEQYF.

In the case of this clonotype: An end of the junction differs from the germline gene, which may be a read error. The rearrangement links TRBV4-1 to TRBJ2-2, with 11 bases lining up with TRBD2. This CDR3 spans 16 amino acids. Germline CDR1 reads MGHRA; CDR2 reads YSYEKL. The CDR3 loop is CASSQASGGPTGELLF. The CDR3 DNA sequence: TGCGCCAGCAGCCAAGCTAGCGGGGGGCCCACCGGGGAGCTGCTTTTT.

This clonotype came up many times. This sequence joins TRBV7-6 and TRBJ2-7; the match to TRBD1 covers 7 bases. The CDR3 extends over 13 amino acids. V lost 6 bases to trimming and J lost 4 bases; unmatched junction nucleotides: 6. Germline lookup yields CDR1 SGHVS and CDR2 FNYEAQ. The CDR3 is CASSWDSYYEQYF. CDR3 nucleotides: TGTGCCAGCAGTTGGGACAGCTATTACGAGCAGTACTTC. The variable domain in full, with the rest retrieved from reference TRBV7-6 and TRBJ2-7, is GAGVSQSPRYKVTKRGQDVALRCDPISGHVSLYWYRQALGQGPEFLTYFNYEAQQDKSGLPNDRFSAERPEGSISTLTIQRTEQRDSAMYRCASSWDSYYEQYFGPGTRLTVT.

The chain employs TRBV7-6 and TRBJ1-1; D is unclear. CDR3 size: 13 residues. Trimming took 3 bases from V and 3 from J, leaving 8 bases between them. Germline loops: CDR1 SGHVS, CDR2 FNYEAQ. CDR3 residues: CASSFRMDTEAFF. The CDR3 bases are TGTGCCAGCAGCTTCCGCATGGACACTGAAGCTTTCTTT.

This clonotype was counted ten times or more. The gene calls are TRBV19 and TRBJ2-7; D is perhaps TRBD2 (6 bases). The V end was cut by 3 bases, the J end by 2 bases, with 11 bases between. This CDR3 comprises 14 residues. The V gene's germline CDR1 is LNHDA and CDR2 SQIVND (reference sequence). CDR3 nucleotide sequence: TGTGCCAGTAGTATGCTGGGCGGGACCTACGAGCAGTACTTC. As protein: CASSMLGGTYEQYF.

The chain joins TRBV7-9 to TRBJ2-1, with D maybe TRBD1 (6 bases). The CDR3 length is 11 residues. V lost 10 bases and J lost 9, with 13 bases in between. Germline lookup yields CDR1 SEHNR and CDR2 FQNEAQ (reference sequence). The CDR3 sequence is CATTQGFEQFF. The CDR3 DNA sequence: TGTGCCACCACACAGGGATTTGAGCAGTTCTTC.

CDR3 nucleotide sequence: TGTGCCACCGGACCGGGACAGATCTACAATGAGCAGTTCTTC. Encoded protein: CATGPGQIYNEQFF. The genes are TRBV24-1 and TRBJ2-1, with 7 bases matching TRBD1. There are 14 residues in the CDR3. Germline CDR1 reads KGHDR; CDR2 reads SFDVKD. Trimming removed 9 bases from V and 3 bases from J; junction bases left unmatched: 7.

This chain connects TRBV2 to TRBJ1-2; 7 nucleotides agree with TRBD1. The length of the CDR3 is 12 residues. Looked up from germline, CDR1 is SNHLY and CDR2 is FYNNEI. The CDR3 loop reads CTLQGSNYGYTF. The CDR3 region has the DNA TGTACCTTACAGGGGTCGAACTATGGCTACACCTTC.

The rearrangement uses TRBV7-6 and TRBJ2-5; D is unclear. From germline, CDR1 is SGHVS and CDR2 FNYEAQ. Trimming shortened V by 5 bases and J by 4 bases, and 14 bases separated the two germline ends. The CDR3 length is 14 residues. The CDR3 is CASSHSPLPETQYF. For the CDR3, the DNA is TGTGCCAGCAGCCATAGTCCCCTTCCAGAGACCCAGTACTTC.

V is TRBV27 and J is TRBJ2-3; no firm D call. The V end was cut by 5 bases, the J end by 6 bases, with 9 bases between. The CDR3 loop spans 12 amino acids. Germline V gene sequence: CDR1 MNHEY, CDR2 SMNVEV (reference sequence). CDR3 DNA sequence: TGTGCCAGCAGTACGATTGCCGATACGCAGTATTTT. Residues: CASSTIADTQYF.

The chain is built from TRBV25-1 and TRBJ2-7, with 7 bases that match TRBD2. Germline CDR1 MGHDK, CDR2 SYGVNS. Trimming removed 8 bases from V and 3 bases from J; junction bases left unmatched: 1. There are 11 residues in the CDR3. In DNA form, the CDR3 reads TGTGCCAGCTGGGGGGGCTACGAGCAGTACTTC. It encodes CASWGGYEQYF.

CDR3 loop: CASSIQGDSEAFF. The CDR3 DNA reads TGTGCCAGTAGTATCCAGGGGGACTCTGAAGCTTTCTTT. The chain couples TRBV19 to TRBJ1-1, with 7 nucleotides matching TRBD1. J gave up 6 bases and V 3 bases, and 4 bases lay outside the gene matches. CDR1 and CDR2 (germline): LNHDA, SQIVND (reference sequence). CDR3 length: 13 amino acids.

This chain uses TRBV20-1 with TRBJ2-7, with 10 bases lining up with TRBD1. This CDR3 contains 14 residues. J gave up 0 bases and V 5 bases, and 4 bases lay outside the gene matches. Germline values: CDR1 DFQATT, CDR2 SNEGSKA (reference sequence). CDR3 sequence reads: CSALDRGNSYEQYF. In nucleotides, the CDR3 is TGCAGTGCTTTGGACAGGGGGAACTCCTACGAGCAGTACTTC.

CDR3 protein: CASRRDSPTYEQYF. Here the CDR3 DNA reads TGTGCCAGTCGGAGGGACTCACCTACCTACGAGCAGTACTTC. The rearrangement uses TRBV28 and TRBJ2-7; D perhaps matches TRBD2 (6 bases). Trimming stripped 9 bases from V and 2 bases from J, with 17 bases between. Germline V gene lookup returns CDR1 MDHEN and CDR2 SYDVKM. CDR3 length: 14 residues.

The table lists this clonotype with many counts. The rearrangement joins TRBV28 to TRBJ2-3; a weak D match, TRBD2 (7 bases). Germline V lookup: CDR1 MDHEN, CDR2 SYDVKM. The CDR3 length is 16 residues. V was shortened by 3 bases and J by 7 bases, with 20 bases between the two germline ends. CDR3 residues: CASSFLAGASPHTQYF. The CDR3 bases are TGTGCCAGCAGTTTCTTGGCGGGGGCCTCTCCCCATACGCAGTATTTT.

The rearrangement uses TRBV5-1 and TRBJ1-2; TRBD1 might be the D (5 bases). From germline, CDR1 is SGHRS and CDR2 YFSETQ. The CDR3 length is 13 residues. The ends were cut back, 0 bases at V and 5 bases at J, with 8 bases in the middle. CDR3 in DNA: TGCGCCAGCAGCTTGGCAAAGGGGTATGGCTACACCTTC. Its protein product is CASSLAKGYGYTF.

This clonotype was seen a handful of times. The J gene is TRBJ1-5, the V gene TRBV19, with D perhaps matching TRBD1 (5 bases). The length of the CDR3 is 13 residues. Germline V CDR1 and CDR2: LNHDA, SQIVND (reference sequence). V dropped 8 bases and J dropped 2 bases, with 10 bases sitting between them. CDR3 in DNA: TGTGCCAGTTGGGCGGGGGGCAATCAGCCCCAGCATTTT. This translates into CASWAGGNQPQHF.

The CDR3, as DNA: TGCAGTGCTACGGGGGGGCTCGCAACTAATGAAAAACTGTTTTTT. Protein: CSATGGLATNEKLFF. The genes are TRBV20-1 and TRBJ1-4, with D perhaps matching TRBD1 (6 bases). CDR1 and CDR2 from the germline V gene are DFQATT and SNEGSKA (reference sequence). V lost 4 bases and J 0 bases, leaving 12 bases between the germline ends. The CDR3 covers 15 residues.

A word on this clonotype: A much larger clone differs by one base, so this may be a read error. The gene calls are TRBV27 and TRBJ1-6; no reliable D call. This CDR3 is built from 16 residues. Trimming cost V 1 base and J 8 bases, with 15 bases left between them. Germline values: CDR1 MNHEY, CDR2 SMNVEV (reference sequence). The CDR3 coding sequence is TGTGCCAGCAGTTTATGGATAGGCCGTTATGATTCACCCCTCCACTTT. Amino acid sequence: CASSLWIGRYDSPLHF.

This clonotype was detected only a few times. The V gene is TRBV27, the J gene TRBJ2-5; TRBD1 might be the D (6 bases). Trimming took off 1 base at V and 5 bases at J, with 11 bases between the two ends. Germline V CDR1 and CDR2: MNHEY, SMNVEV (reference sequence). CDR3 length: 14 residues. In DNA form, the CDR3 reads TGTGCCAGCAGTTTATGGCAGGGACACGAGACCCAGTACTTC. It is translated as CASSLWQGHETQYF.